This TCR beta chain was captured in a study of CD8 T cells in ankylosing spondylitis. This clonotype occurred many times. What it recognizes is unknown. Libraries for TCR beta were made by quantitative 5'-RACE with molecular barcodes. TCRdb processed the 5' RACE reads anew with MiXCR; each CDR3 protein has one entry. The data hold some 240,000 distinct CDR3 sequences, with over 8.5% observed a single time. Study-wide results and caveats: What seemed typical of ankylosing spondylitis blood was a TCR beta motif built from about eight highly homologous variants.

The CDR3 spans 15 residues. Trimming took off 0 bases at V and 8 bases at J, with 17 bases between the two ends. CDR1 and CDR2 from the germline V gene are DFQATT and SNEGSKA (reference sequence). Sequenced material: blood, either unsorted or a sorted T cell fraction (not recorded which). The TCR comes from a male donor with ankylosing spondylitis or in good health (not recorded which). V gene TRBV20-1 combines with J gene TRBJ2-1, with D tentatively TRBD1 (6 bases). CDR3 protein: CSARDQGRGTDEQFF. CDR3 coding DNA: TGCAGTGCTAGAGATCAGGGCAGGGGTACGGATGAGCAGTTCTTC.